Following are 11 T cell receptor beta chains from one sample sequenced in a study of T cell repertoires in ileal Crohn's disease. Here immunoSEQ multiplex PCR was the method, and the copy in TCRdb shows in-frame clones only, minus some. The sample comprises over 4,500 clones, more than 70% of which are singletons, and approximately 15% rests with the top ten. Material: ileal tissue. The receptors were sampled from an adult with Crohn's disease.

The chain combines TRBV5-1 with TRBJ2-5; D is undetermined. Germline CDR1 and CDR2: SGHRS and YFSETQ. V was clipped by 4 bases and J by 1 base, with 2 bases between them. CDR3 size: 11 residues. The CDR3 spells CASSLQETQYF. As DNA, the CDR3 is TGCGCCAGCAGCCTCCAAGAGACCCAGTACTTC.

The chain's CDR3 is CASRPPGQTYEQYF. In DNA, the CDR3 is TGTGCCAGCAGACCACCGGGACAGACCTACGAGCAGTACTTC. The chain links TRBV2 to TRBJ2-7; TRBD1 agrees at 7 bases. The CDR3 has 14 residues. The V gene's germline CDR1 is SNHLY and CDR2 FYNNEI. Trimming at V came to 6 bases and at J to 2 bases, leaving 7 bases not matched to a gene. The entire variable domain, with the rest obtained from reference TRBV2 and TRBJ2-7, is as follows: EPEVTQTPSHQVTQMGQEVILRCVPISNHLYFYWYRQILGQKVEFLVSFYNNEISEKSEIFDDQFSVERPDGSNFTLKIRSTKLEDSAMYFCASRPPGQTYEQYFGPGTRLTVT.

The chain links TRBV6-6 to TRBJ1-1; D gene ambiguous. CDR3 size: 13 residues. Trimming took 5 bases from V and 5 from J, leaving 12 bases between them. Germline-derived CDR1 and CDR2 are MNHNY and SVGAGI (reference sequence). CDR3 sequence (DNA): TGTGCCAGCAGTCGCCCGGCGGGGACTGAAGCTTTCTTT. Translated, it gives CASSRPAGTEAFF.

The chain has TRBV6-1 and TRBJ1-5, with D perhaps matching TRBD1 (6 bases). The CDR3 covers 14 residues. In germline, CDR1 is MNHNS, CDR2 SASEGT. V shed 8 bases and J shed 3 bases, with 14 bases lying between them. The CDR3 nucleotides read TGTGCCAGCTGCCTAACAGGGTACAATCAGCCCCAGCATTTT. This gives the protein CASCLTGYNQPQHF.

The V call is TRBV19, the J call TRBJ1-1, with 9 bases lining up with TRBD1. CDR3 length equals 15 residues. V shed 4 bases, J shed 7 bases, and the junction held 10 bases outside the gene matches. Germline CDR1 is LNHDA and CDR2 is SQIVND (reference sequence). Here the CDR3 DNA reads TGTGCCAGTAGTAAAGGACAGGGGAGATATGGTGAAGCTTTCTTT. It codes for CASSKGQGRYGEAFF.

On this clone: Additional DNA sequences in this sample encode the identical CDR3. The J gene is TRBJ2-5, the V gene TRBV29-1, with 8 bases identical to TRBD1. V lost 1 base, J lost 5 bases, and 18 bases stayed unmatched. Germline CDR1 reads SQVTM; CDR2 reads ANQGSEA. The CDR3 runs to 18 residues. CDR3 DNA sequence: TGCAGCGTTGAAGCCTACGCAGACCTGCAGGGGGCCGGGGAGACCCAGTACTTC. This sequence encodes CSVEAYADLQGAGETQYF.

The chain employs TRBV18 and TRBJ1-4; maybe TRBD1 (6 bases). The CDR3 extends over 15 amino acids. The ends were cut back, 6 bases at V and 4 bases at J, with 15 bases in the middle. Per the germline V gene, CDR1 is KGHSH and CDR2 is LQKENI. The CDR3 DNA sequence: TGTGCCAGCTCCTACTTGACAGGAGATAATGAAAAACTGTTTTTT. Translation: CASSYLTGDNEKLFF. Full variable domain (remainder filled in from reference TRBV18 and TRBJ1-4): NAGVMQNPRHLVRRRGQEARLRCSPMKGHSHVYWYRQLPEEGLKFMVYLQKENIIDESGMPKERFSAEFPKEGPSILRIQQVVRGDSAAYFCASSYLTGDNEKLFFGSGTQLSVL.

V gene TRBV28 combines with J gene TRBJ1-2, with 9 bases fitting TRBD1. Germline trimming cut 5 bases from V and 2 bases from J; bases unmatched to any gene: 3. Germline CDR1 reads MDHEN; CDR2 reads SYDVKM. There are 14 residues in the CDR3. CDR3 nucleotides: TGTGCCAGCAGTGAACAGGGGGCCAACTATGGCTACACCTTC. Protein product: CASSEQGANYGYTF.

This clone was found a few times. This rearrangement joins TRBV15 to TRBJ2-7; D perhaps matches TRBD2 (5 bases). CDR1 is LNHNV, CDR2 YYDKDF, per germline (reference sequence). Trimming shortened V by 0 bases and J by 3 bases, and 9 bases separated the two germline ends. This CDR3 spans 14 amino acids. Written as DNA, the CDR3 is TGTGCCACCAGCAGAGAAGGCGGAGGCTACGAGCAGTACTTC. Amino acid sequence: CATSREGGGYEQYF.

This clone was seen a handful of times. The V call is TRBV7-7, the J call TRBJ2-1; TRBD2 matches 10 bases. The CDR3 has 17 amino acids. Per the germline V gene, CDR1 is SSHAT and CDR2 is FNYEAQ (reference sequence). V was pared by 2 bases and J by 2 bases, with 6 bases of the junction left unmatched. CDR3 in amino acids: CASSLPRSGRAYNEQFF. The CDR3 DNA is TGTGCCAGCAGCTTACCTCGGAGCGGGAGGGCCTACAATGAGCAGTTCTTC. The variable domain in full, completed from reference TRBV7-7 and TRBJ2-1, reads GAGVSQSPRYKVTKRGQDVTLRCDPISSHATLYWYQQALGQGPEFLTYFNYEAQPDKSGLPSDRFSAERPEGSISTLTIQRTEQRDSAMYRCASSLPRSGRAYNEQFFGPGTRLTVL.

This clone has only a few counts. The V call is TRBV2, the J call TRBJ2-2; possibly TRBD2 for D (5 bases). Trimming removed 2 bases from V and 2 bases from J, with 15 bases in between. The germline gives CDR1 SNHLY, CDR2 FYNNEI. This CDR3 has 17 amino acids. CDR3 protein: CASSESGIRSNTGELFF. The CDR3 DNA is TGTGCCAGCAGTGAAAGCGGCATCCGAAGCAACACCGGGGAGCTGTTTTTT.